This is a list of T cell receptor beta chains from one sample in a study of shared clonotypes between healthy human individuals. TCRdb's table, derived via immunoSEQ multiplex PCR, lists solely in-frame clones and lacks some. The table lists 1.4 million to 1.5 million clones, over 95% of them singletons. Sequenced: naive CD4+ T cells sorted from blood. These TCRs come from a man aged 25 to 45 in good health. Both conserved end residues are part of each CDR3. Each record gives: J gene, clone size, D gene, V gene, CDR3 protein, CDR3 DNA. D genes are given only for firm matches. The size entry is marked missing in some rows and otherwise reads once, few, many or a size class.

TRBJ2-2,-,-,TRBV18,CASSPLPLNTGELFF,TGTGCCAGCTCACCACTACCATTGAACACCGGGGAGCTGTTTTTT
TRBJ1-2,-,-,TRBV28,CASSPLGRIRDGYTF,TGTGCCAGCAGTCCCTTAGGACGCATCCGTGATGGCTACACCTTC
TRBJ2-1,-,TRBD1,TRBV11-3,CASSPRGQGANEQFF,TGTGCCAGCAGCCCCAGGGGACAGGGGGCGAATGAGCAGTTCTTC
TRBJ2-5,-,TRBD2,TRBV11-2,CASSTRASGRAWETQYF,TGTGCCAGCAGCACTAGGGCTAGCGGGAGGGCCTGGGAGACCCAGTACTTC
TRBJ1-4,-,-,TRBV18,CASSTIPEGEKLFF,TGTGCCAGCTCCACTATCCCCGAGGGTGAAAAACTGTTTTTT
TRBJ2-7,-,-,TRBV4-1,CASSQEDRTAYEQYF,TGCGCCAGCAGCCAAGAAGATAGGACAGCCTACGAGCAGTACTTC
TRBJ2-2,-,-,TRBV7-6,CASSSSNTGELFF,TGTGCCAGCAGCTCCAGTAACACCGGGGAGCTGTTTTTT
TRBJ1-5,-,TRBD1,TRBV28,CASKVTGLGNQPQHF,TGTGCCAGCAAGGTGACAGGGTTAGGCAATCAGCCCCAGCATTTT
TRBJ1-1,once,-,TRBV12-2,CASRLSPLAGLNTEAFF,TGTGCAAGTCGCTTGAGCCCTCTGGCCGGCCTGAACACTGAAGCTTTCTTT
TRBJ1-1,-,-,TRBV10-1,CASSDPNTEAFF,TGCGCCAGCAGTGATCCGAACACTGAAGCTTTCTTT
TRBJ2-5,-,-,TRBV7-2,CASSLGLSQETQYF,TGTGCCAGCAGCCTAGGACTCTCCCAAGAGACCCAGTACTTC
TRBJ2-1,-,-,TRBV5-1,CASSWGAGDHNEQFF,TGCGCCAGCTCCTGGGGGGCGGGAGATCATAATGAGCAGTTCTTC
TRBJ2-7,-,-,TRBV18,CASSSTRSPYEQYF,TGTGCCAGCTCATCGACTAGATCTCCCTACGAGCAGTACTTC
TRBJ2-7,-,-,TRBV6-1,CASSAIGIYEQYF,TGTGCCAGCAGTGCCATCGGGATCTACGAGCAGTACTTC
TRBJ1-1,once,-,TRBV29-1,CSVVSAEAFF,TGCAGCGTTGTATCCGCTGAAGCTTTCTTT
TRBJ2-5,-,-,TRBV9,CASSADLGETQYF,TGTGCCAGCAGCGCCGATCTTGGAGAGACCCAGTACTTC
TRBJ2-1,-,-,TRBV6-5,CASSSPYYNEQFF,TGTGCCAGCAGTTCTCCCTATTACAATGAGCAGTTCTTC
TRBJ2-7,-,TRBD2,TRBV6-1,CASSAQLAQGSYEQYF,TGTGCCAGCAGTGCCCAACTAGCGCAGGGCTCCTACGAGCAGTACTTC
TRBJ1-2,-,-,TRBV6-1,CASSEMGNSLIYGYTF,TGTGCCAGCAGTGAAATGGGAAACAGTCTCATCTATGGCTACACCTTC
TRBJ2-2,-,-,TRBV4-1,CASSQVIITGELFF,TGCGCCAGCAGCCAGGTCATTATCACCGGGGAGCTGTTTTTT
TRBJ2-7,-,TRBD1,TRBV19,CASSISGTAYEQYF,TGTGCCAGTAGTATCTCCGGGACAGCCTACGAGCAGTACTTC
TRBJ2-7,-,TRBD2,TRBV7-6,CASSLRGGRVLGEQYF,TGTGCCAGCAGCTTAAGGGGCGGGAGGGTTTTGGGCGAGCAGTACTTC
TRBJ2-3,-,-,TRBV12-5,CASAFTDTQYF,TGTGCTAGTGCTTTCACAGATACGCAGTATTTT
TRBJ2-2,-,-,TRBV9,CASSVATSDTGELFF,TGTGCCAGCAGCGTAGCAACGTCGGACACCGGGGAGCTGTTTTTT
TRBJ1-5,-,TRBD1,TRBV6-1,CASSIGTGVNQPQHF,TGTGCCAGCAGTATAGGGACAGGGGTAAATCAGCCCCAGCATTTT
TRBJ2-1,-,TRBD1,TRBV28,CASSSGQQSYNEQFF,TGTGCCAGCAGTTCGGGACAGCAGTCCTACAATGAGCAGTTCTTC
TRBJ2-1,-,TRBD1,TRBV5-1,CASHPPGQGNNEQFF,TGCGCCAGCCACCCTCCGGGACAGGGAAACAATGAGCAGTTCTTC
TRBJ1-1,-,-,TRBV10-3,CAISATKTAENTEAFF,TGTGCCATCAGTGCTACCAAGACAGCGGAGAACACTGAAGCTTTCTTT
TRBJ2-3,-,-,TRBV27,CASSFLQGPNTDTQYF,TGTGCCAGCAGTTTCCTTCAGGGACCAAACACAGATACGCAGTATTTT
TRBJ2-1,-,-,TRBV2,CASSGGAAGPYNEQFF,TGTGCCAGCAGCGGCGGCGCAGCAGGCCCCTACAATGAGCAGTTCTTC
TRBJ2-7,-,TRBD2,TRBV5-1,CASSLRGSSVEQYF,TGCGCCAGCAGCTTGCGCGGGAGCTCAGTAGAGCAGTACTTC
TRBJ1-1,-,-,TRBV18,CASSPIGSGPEAFF,TGTGCCAGCTCACCGATTGGTTCCGGACCTGAAGCTTTCTTT
TRBJ1-5,few,-,TRBV6-1,CATRTGLFQPQHF,TGTGCCACCCGGACGGGGCTCTTTCAGCCCCAGCATTTT
TRBJ2-4,once,-,TRBV18,CASSPYSAGSRLRENIQYF,TGTGCCAGCTCACCATATTCGGCAGGGTCGAGGTTGAGGGAAAACATTCAGTACTTC
TRBJ2-1,-,-,TRBV9,CASSVSPAPNEQFF,TGTGCCAGCAGCGTATCCCCAGCGCCGAATGAGCAGTTCTTC
TRBJ2-2,-,TRBD1,TRBV6-5,CASGIGDRRELFF,TGTGCCAGCGGTATCGGGGACAGGAGGGAGCTGTTTTTT
TRBJ2-5,once,-,TRBV5-1,CASSLTGTWEETQYF,TGCGCCAGCAGCTTGACAGGGACATGGGAAGAGACCCAGTACTTC